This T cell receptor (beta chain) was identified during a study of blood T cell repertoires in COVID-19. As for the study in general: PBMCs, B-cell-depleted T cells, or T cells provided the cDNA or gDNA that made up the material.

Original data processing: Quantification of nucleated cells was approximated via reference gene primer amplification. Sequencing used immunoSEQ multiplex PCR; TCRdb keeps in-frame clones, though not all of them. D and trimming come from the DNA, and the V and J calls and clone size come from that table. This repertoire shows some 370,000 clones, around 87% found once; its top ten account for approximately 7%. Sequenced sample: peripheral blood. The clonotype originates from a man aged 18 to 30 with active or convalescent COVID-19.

The CDR3 DNA follows: TGTGCCAGCAGTTACCCTCCGCAGGGAGGGTTTGCTTTCTTT. It codes for CASSYPPQGGFAFF. This chain links TRBV6-2 or TRBV6-3 with TRBJ1-1; tentative D call: TRBD1 (5 bases). Trimming shortened V by 2 bases and J by 11 bases, and 18 bases separated the two germline ends. Germline lookup yields CDR1 MNHEY and CDR2 SVGEGT. This CDR3 spans 14 amino acids.